This is a list of T cell receptor beta chains from one sample in a study of blood T cell repertoires in COVID-19. Profiled with immunoSEQ multiplex PCR; TCRdb holds only in-frame clones, not every one. The sample has 200,000 to 250,000 clones; approximately 86% are singletons. Sequenced: peripheral blood. These receptors came from a woman aged 25 to 39 who had recovered from COVID-19. Both conserved end residues are part of each CDR3. D genes are given only for firm matches. The size field is filled for only some rows; it gives once, few, many or a size class.

d_call: .
v_call: TRBV11-2
j_call: TRBJ1-5
clone_size: few
cdr3_aa: CASSLGRSNQPQHF
cdr3_nt: TGTGCCAGCAGCTTAGGGAGGAGCAATCAGCCCCAGCATTTT

d_call: TRBD1
v_call: TRBV9
j_call: TRBJ2-3
clone_size: .
cdr3_aa: CASSRSDRGLTDTQYF
cdr3_nt: TGTGCCAGCAGCAGATCGGACAGGGGGCTTACAGATACGCAGTATTTT

d_call: TRBD1
v_call: TRBV18
j_call: TRBJ1-1
clone_size: once
cdr3_aa: CASSPGTGRLNTEAFF
cdr3_nt: TGTGCCAGCTCACCGGGGACAGGGCGTTTGAACACTGAAGCTTTCTTT

d_call: .
v_call: TRBV7-9
j_call: TRBJ1-5
clone_size: .
cdr3_aa: CASSFDSRAQHF
cdr3_nt: TGTGCCAGCAGCTTCGACAGCCGGGCCCAGCATTTT

d_call: .
v_call: TRBV5-1
j_call: TRBJ2-5
clone_size: .
cdr3_aa: CASSLLGTAAETQYF
cdr3_nt: TGCGCCAGCAGCTTGTTGGGGACTGCGGCGGAGACCCAGTACTTC

d_call: TRBD2
v_call: TRBV12-3/TRBV12-4
j_call: TRBJ2-7
clone_size: .
cdr3_aa: CASTPSGGREQYF
cdr3_nt: TGTGCCAGCACCCCCTCTGGCGGGAGGGAGCAGTACTTC

d_call: TRBD1
v_call: TRBV5-1
j_call: TRBJ2-1
clone_size: .
cdr3_aa: CASSLHKDRASYNEQFF
cdr3_nt: TGCGCCAGCAGCCTCCACAAGGACAGGGCCTCCTACAATGAGCAGTTCTTC

d_call: TRBD2
v_call: TRBV13
j_call: TRBJ2-1
clone_size: .
cdr3_aa: CASSLGLAGEQFF
cdr3_nt: TGTGCCAGCAGCCTGGGACTAGCGGGGGAGCAGTTCTTC

d_call: TRBD2
v_call: TRBV4-2
j_call: TRBJ2-1
clone_size: .
cdr3_aa: CASSPRGGEAYNEQFF
cdr3_nt: TGTGCCAGCAGCCCACGGGGGGGGGAAGCCTACAATGAGCAGTTCTTC

d_call: .
v_call: TRBV25-1
j_call: TRBJ2-1
clone_size: .
cdr3_aa: CASSVNLANEQFF
cdr3_nt: TGTGCCAGCAGTGTAAACCTGGCCAATGAGCAGTTCTTC

d_call: TRBD1
v_call: TRBV7-2
j_call: TRBJ2-5
clone_size: .
cdr3_aa: CASSLGPGGRQETQYF
cdr3_nt: TGTGCCAGCAGCTTAGGTCCAGGGGGTAGGCAAGAGACCCAGTACTTC

d_call: .
v_call: TRBV29-1
j_call: TRBJ1-2
clone_size: .
cdr3_aa: CSVEGDGAYYGYTF
cdr3_nt: TGCAGCGTTGAAGGGGATGGGGCTTACTATGGCTACACCTTC

d_call: TRBD2
v_call: TRBV2
j_call: TRBJ2-1
clone_size: .
cdr3_aa: CASSPSGGAYNEQFF
cdr3_nt: TGTGCCAGCAGCCCCAGCGGGGGGGCTTACAATGAGCAGTTCTTC

d_call: .
v_call: TRBV6-1
j_call: TRBJ1-2
clone_size: .
cdr3_aa: CASRDSPTNYGYTF
cdr3_nt: TGTGCCAGCAGGGACAGTCCGACTAACTATGGCTACACCTTC

d_call: TRBD1
v_call: TRBV27
j_call: TRBJ1-2
clone_size: .
cdr3_aa: CASSLRDRAQNVYGYTF
cdr3_nt: TGTGCCAGCAGTCTCCGGGACAGGGCCCAAAACGTCTATGGCTACACCTTC

d_call: .
v_call: TRBV7-2
j_call: TRBJ1-3
clone_size: .
cdr3_aa: CASSLAGGGQHSGNTIYF
cdr3_nt: TGTGCCAGCAGCTTAGCGGGCGGAGGACAGCACTCTGGAAACACCATATATTTT

d_call: .
v_call: TRBV19
j_call: TRBJ2-7
clone_size: .
cdr3_aa: CASSIVGGSSYEQYF
cdr3_nt: TGTGCCAGTAGTATAGTTGGGGGGAGCTCCTACGAGCAGTACTTC

d_call: .
v_call: TRBV15
j_call: TRBJ2-7
clone_size: .
cdr3_aa: CATSRDRRGYEQYF
cdr3_nt: TGTGCCACCAGCAGAGATCGGAGGGGATACGAGCAGTACTTC

d_call: .
v_call: TRBV7-7
j_call: TRBJ2-3
clone_size: .
cdr3_aa: CASSSTSGDTQYF
cdr3_nt: TGTGCCAGCAGCTCGACTTCGGGAGATACGCAGTATTTT

d_call: .
v_call: TRBV6-5
j_call: TRBJ1-5
clone_size: .
cdr3_aa: CASRDNTVTGKHF
cdr3_nt: TGTGCCAGCAGAGATAATACAGTAACTGGAAAGCATTTT

d_call: .
v_call: TRBV7-2
j_call: TRBJ1-1
clone_size: few
cdr3_aa: CASSFEKNTEAFF
cdr3_nt: TGTGCCAGCAGCTTTGAGAAGAACACTGAAGCTTTCTTT

d_call: TRBD1
v_call: TRBV5-6
j_call: TRBJ1-4
clone_size: .
cdr3_aa: CASSRGQGKEKLFF
cdr3_nt: TGTGCCAGCAGCCGGGGACAGGGGAAGGAAAAACTGTTTTTT

d_call: .
v_call: TRBV2
j_call: TRBJ1-6
clone_size: .
cdr3_aa: CASTGQGDSPLHF
cdr3_nt: TGTGCCAGCACAGGACAAGGCGATTCACCCCTCCACTTT

d_call: .
v_call: TRBV12-5
j_call: TRBJ2-7
clone_size: .
cdr3_aa: CASQGRGYGNEQYF
cdr3_nt: TGTGCTAGTCAGGGAAGGGGTTACGGAAACGAGCAGTACTTC

d_call: .
v_call: TRBV9
j_call: TRBJ1-6
clone_size: .
cdr3_aa: CASSVGQGRGDSPLHF
cdr3_nt: TGTGCCAGCAGCGTAGGGCAGGGAAGAGGCGATTCACCCCTCCACTTT